This T cell receptor beta chain appears in the sequencing data of a study of T cells in Graves' hyperthyroidism and ophthalmopathy. Study summary: Initial diagnosis, before any treatment, was when peripheral blood was collected.

It was RNA transcripts that yielded the amplified TCR beta CDR3 regions. A first-round RT-PCR of the TCR CDR3 used the HTBI primer set. TCRdb re-called the multiplex PCR reads through MiXCR, storing one row per CDR3 protein. The sample records around 700,000 distinct CDR3 sequences, 35% being singletons. Patients counted as stable if ophthalmopathy did not develop within 18 months. Together with thyroid ultrasound, orbital computed tomography, serum thyroxine and TRAb, clinical symptoms were used for diagnoses. The authors obtained PBMCs from roughly 9.7 ml of fresh peripheral blood. Trimming removed 4 bases at V and 3 bases at J, with 11 bases between. The germline V gene has CDR1 SGHTS and CDR2 YDEGEE. The CDR3 runs 14 residues.

The V gene is TRBV5-8, the J gene TRBJ1-5; tentatively, D is TRBD1 (6 bases). This TCR was sampled from a woman between 35 and 50 years old with Graves' hyperthyroidism. Sequencing input: blood. CDR3 nucleotides: TGTGCCAGCAGCACGGGACAATACAATCAGCCCCAGCATTTT. As protein: CASSTGQYNQPQHF.